These 27 T cell receptor beta chains were sequenced from one sample in a study of blood T cells in healthy people across ages. It was with a sample-barcoded 5' primer and a J-beta primer mix that a second PCR of roughly 7 to 12 cycles was run. Each CDR3 protein gets one entry after TCRdb re-called the 5' RACE reads with MiXCR. Of roughly 1.6 million distinct CDR3 sequences detected, about 35% appear once; the ten largest clones hold 11%. Specimen: blood. The receptors derive from a woman aged 25 to 39 in good health.

Comment on this clonotype: Given a much more abundant clone one base away, this may be a read error. The rearrangement joins TRBV29-1 to TRBJ2-1; a weak D match, TRBD1 (5 bases). This CDR3 has 12 residues. The ends were cut back, 8 bases at V and 8 bases at J, with 16 bases in the middle. Germline V gene lookup returns CDR1 SQVTM and CDR2 ANQGSEA. The chain's CDR3 is CSTGHLCYEQFF. CDR3 nucleotide sequence: TGCAGCACCGGACACCTCTGTTATGAGCAGTTCTTC.

The chain combines TRBV19 with TRBJ1-1, with D possibly TRBD1 on 5 matching bases. Germline loops: CDR1 LNHDA, CDR2 SQIVND (reference sequence). V lost 4 bases and J lost 5, with 20 bases in between. CDR3 length equals 16 residues. The CDR3: CASSTPGDPGGTEAFF. CDR3 DNA: TGTGCCAGTAGTACCCCGGGGGACCCCGGTGGGACTGAAGCTTTCTTT. Full variable domain (missing parts from reference TRBV19 and TRBJ1-1): DGGITQSPKYLFRKEGQNVTLSCEQNLNHDAMYWYRQDPGQGLRLIYYSQIVNDFQKGDIAEGYSVSREKKESFPLTVTSAQKNPTAFYLCASSTPGDPGGTEAFFGQGTRLTVV.

The chain is built from TRBV5-1 and TRBJ2-4, with D tentatively TRBD1 or TRBD2 (5 bases each). The DNA end lines up better with TRBJ2-7; the J call may be wrong. Germline V gene sequence: CDR1 SGHRS, CDR2 YFSETQ. The CDR3 contains 14 residues. CDR3 sequence reads: CASSRDEVRYEQYF. CDR3 in DNA: TGCGCCAGCAGTCGGGACGAGGTCAGGTACGAGCAGTACTTC.

The chain links TRBV27 to TRBJ2-7; 7 nucleotides line up with TRBD2. Looked up from germline, CDR1 is MNHEY and CDR2 is SMNVEV (reference sequence). V dropped 4 bases and J dropped 5; count of bases not matched to a gene: 8. This CDR3 is 14 amino acids long. Here the CDR3 DNA reads TGTGCCAGCAGTTGGGTTAGCGGGCCGCACGAGCAGTACTTC. Its protein is CASSWVSGPHEQYF.

The gene calls are TRBV10-3 and TRBJ1-1; no reliable D call. The V and J ends lost 3 bases and 2 bases respectively, with 7 bases between them. CDR1 and CDR2 (germline): ENHRY, SYGVKD. There are 13 residues in the CDR3. The CDR3 DNA reads as TGTGCCATCAGTGATCCGGTAAACACTGAAGCTTTCTTT. It translates to CAISDPVNTEAFF.

The CDR3 nucleotides are TGTGCCAGCAGCGCGAAGCAGTTTCGGGAGAATGAGCAGTTCTTC. This gives the protein CASSAKQFRENEQFF. The rearrangement uses TRBV9 and TRBJ2-1; D perhaps matches TRBD2 (6 bases). Trimming took 3 bases from V and 7 from J, leaving 17 bases between them. Germline V gene lookup returns CDR1 SGDLS and CDR2 YYNGEE. The CDR3 has 15 amino acids.

The chain links TRBV4-1 to TRBJ1-2, with D possibly matching TRBD1 (5 bases). Germline V gene data show CDR1 as MGHRA and CDR2 as YSYEKL. V was shortened by 0 bases and J by 8 bases, with 10 bases between the two germline ends. The CDR3 has 13 residues. CDR3 sequence (DNA): TGCGCCAGCAGCCAAGAGGCAGGGCAAGGCTACACCTTC. It is translated as CASSQEAGQGYTF.

This chain connects TRBV9 to TRBJ2-7; D gene unclear. The J call may be faulty, since TRBJ2-5 better matches the DNA end. CDR1 is SGDLS, CDR2 YYNGEE, per germline. This CDR3 has 12 residues. CDR3 coding DNA: TGTGCCAGCAGCGTTCTACGAGAGACCCAGTACTTC. Its translation is CASSVLRETQYF.

This sequence joins TRBV6-1 and TRBJ2-2; 11 bases fit TRBD2. J was trimmed by 4 bases and V by 1 base; bases with no gene match: 5. This CDR3 has 17 residues. CDR1 MNHNS and CDR2 SASEGT come from the germline V gene. The CDR3 DNA reads as TGTGCCAGCAGTGAAGTAGCGGGAGGGCCTCGCACCGGGGAGCTGTTTTTT. It specifies CASSEVAGGPRTGELFF.

This rearrangement joins TRBV14 to TRBJ2-3, with D uncertain. V lost 1 base and J 3 bases, leaving 17 bases between the germline ends. The CDR3 length is 17 residues. Germline CDR1 reads SGHDN; CDR2 reads FVKESK. The CDR3 DNA reads TGTGCCAGCAGCCAAGGGTCCACCCTGGGATGGACAGATACGCAGTATTTT. Protein sequence: CASSQGSTLGWTDTQYF.

The chain recombines TRBV28 with TRBJ1-5, with TRBD1 matching over 7 bases. V lost 6 bases and J lost 6; bases outside the gene matches: 5. CDR1 is MDHEN and CDR2 is SYDVKM in the germline V gene. The CDR3 extends over 13 amino acids. The chain's CDR3 is CASRTGRSQPQHF. The CDR3 DNA reads TGTGCCAGCAGGACAGGGCGGAGTCAGCCCCAGCATTTT. Combining the CDR3 with reference TRBV28 and TRBJ1-5 gives the whole variable domain DVKVTQSSRYLVKRTGEKVFLECVQDMDHENMFWYRQDPGLGLRLIYFSYDVKMKEKGDIPEGYSVSREKKERFSLILESASTNQTSMYLCASRTGRSQPQHFGDGTRLSIL.

The genes are TRBV6-1 and TRBJ2-1; TRBD2 matches at 11 bases. Germline assignment: CDR1 MNHNS and CDR2 SASEGT. The J segment lost 0 bases and the V segment lost 10 bases, leaving 8 bases of the junction unmatched. The CDR3 contains 16 residues. The CDR3 DNA is TGTGCCACCGAGGGACTAGCGGTCAGCTCCTACAATGAGCAGTTCTTC. Its protein product is CATEGLAVSSYNEQFF.

J is TRBJ1-2 and V is TRBV7-6; no definite D call. The germline V gene has CDR1 SGHVS and CDR2 FNYEAQ. V was pared by 6 bases and J by 10 bases, with 24 bases between. This CDR3 has 15 amino acids. For the CDR3, the DNA is TGTGCCAGCAGTCCCTTTGCCCCAGAGCCAGATGTCTACACCTTC. Its protein is CASSPFAPEPDVYTF.

The chain joins TRBV5-1 to TRBJ2-2; tentatively, D is TRBD2 (5 bases). The germline V gene encodes CDR1 SGHRS and CDR2 YFSETQ. Trimming took off 0 bases at V and 2 bases at J, with 8 bases between the two ends. This CDR3 contains 15 residues. CDR3 protein: CASSLAGLNTGELFF. In DNA, the CDR3 is TGCGCCAGCAGCTTGGCCGGACTCAACACCGGGGAGCTGTTTTTT.

J is TRBJ1-1 and V is TRBV12-3 or TRBV12-4; unclear D gene. The V and J ends lost 6 bases and 0 bases respectively, with 14 bases between them. The CDR3 has 15 residues. The CDR3 DNA reads TGTGCCAGCAGCTCCCAAGGGCAGGTGAACACTGAAGCTTTCTTT. This translates into CASSSQGQVNTEAFF.

The sample holds a few counts of this clonotype. V and J are TRBV30 and TRBJ2-1; D might be TRBD2 (7 bases). V lost 0 bases and J lost 7, with 16 bases in between. The CDR3 runs 15 residues. CDR1 is GTSNPN, CDR2 SVGIG, per germline (reference sequence). This chain's CDR3 is CAWSVRRGGGNEQFF. CDR3 nucleotides: TGTGCCTGGAGTGTACGGCGGGGAGGGGGGAATGAGCAGTTCTTC.

Comments on this clonotype: Compared with germline, one end of the junction differs, possibly owing to a read error. The V gene is TRBV7-3, the J gene TRBJ2-1; 7 bases match TRBD2. The germline CDR1 and CDR2 sequences are SGHTA and FQGTGA. The CDR3 covers 13 residues. CDR3: CTSRLRAGDEQFF. DNA for the CDR3: TGTACCAGCAGACTAAGGGCGGGGGACGAGCAGTTCTTC.

The chain is built from TRBV5-1 and TRBJ1-1; 9 bases match TRBD1. Germline values: CDR1 SGHRS, CDR2 YFSETQ. This CDR3 has 13 amino acids. V dropped 0 bases and J dropped 11; count of bases not matched to a gene: 5. The CDR3 loop is CASSLGDRAAAFF. The CDR3 DNA reads as TGCGCCAGCAGCTTGGGGGACAGGGCAGCGGCTTTCTTT. The variable domain in full, completed from reference TRBV5-1 and TRBJ1-1, reads KAGVTQTPRYLIKTRGQQVTLSCSPISGHRSVSWYQQTPGQGLQFLFEYFSETQRNKGNFPGRFSGRQFSNSRSEMNVSTLELGDSALYLCASSLGDRAAAFFGQGTRLTVV.

This clonotype occurred many times. V gene TRBV27 combines with J gene TRBJ2-7; 10 bases are shared with TRBD2. J was trimmed by 6 bases and V by 6 bases; bases with no gene match: 8. The CDR3 has 14 amino acids. Germline V gene lookup returns CDR1 MNHEY and CDR2 SMNVEV (reference sequence). CDR3 DNA: TGTGCCAGCAGGAGAGCGGGAGGGCAGGGCGAGCAGTACTTC. Its protein product is CASRRAGGQGEQYF.

The chain couples TRBV10-3 to TRBJ1-4; 7 nucleotides align to TRBD1. The ends lost 4 bases at V and 15 bases at J; junction bases unmatched: 5. CDR3 length: 11 amino acids. Germline-derived CDR1 and CDR2 are ENHRY and SYGVKD. CDR3 nucleotide sequence: TGTGCCATCAGTGGCGGGCAGGGGGTGTTTTTT. It codes for CAISGGQGVFF.

The chain combines TRBV11-2 with TRBJ1-2, with D maybe TRBD1 (6 bases). The CDR3 is 13 residues long. Trimming removed 5 bases from V and 8 bases from J, with 15 bases in between. Germline CDR1 SGHAT, CDR2 FQNNGV. The CDR3 is CASSPLQGLGYTF. The CDR3 bases are TGTGCCAGCAGCCCCCTCCAGGGGCTAGGCTACACCTTC. Drawing the rest from reference TRBV11-2 and TRBJ1-2, the complete variable domain is EAGVAQSPRYKIIEKRQSVAFWCNPISGHATLYWYQQILGQGPKLLIQFQNNGVVDDSQLPKDRFSAERLKGVDSTLKIQPAKLEDSAVYLCASSPLQGLGYTFGSGTRLTVV.

This chain uses TRBV20-1 with TRBJ2-1; no definite D call. This CDR3 spans 12 amino acids. V was pared by 7 bases and J by 10 bases, with 17 bases between. CDR1 is DFQATT, CDR2 SNEGSKA, per germline (reference sequence). Here the CDR3 reads CSVPQINKEQFF. CDR3 bases: TGCAGTGTGCCTCAGATAAATAAAGAGCAGTTCTTC.

Regarding this clonotype: A much larger clone differs from this one at a single base, so this may be a read error. The V gene is TRBV12-3 or TRBV12-4, the J gene TRBJ1-2, with 7 bases fitting TRBD1. Germline trimming cut 6 bases from V and 5 bases from J; bases unmatched to any gene: 6. The CDR3 totals 13 residues. Here the CDR3 reads CASRHGTDYGYTF. CDR3 sequence (DNA): TGTGCCAGCAGGCATGGGACAGATTATGGCTACACCTTC.

V gene TRBV11-2 combines with J gene TRBJ2-5, with a weak D call TRBD1 (6 bases). Trimming left V 4 bases short and J 9 bases short, with 18 bases between. This CDR3 is built from 14 residues. Per germline, CDR1 SGHAT and CDR2 FQNNGV. The CDR3 DNA is TGTGCCAGCAGCTCAACTAGGGGATCAGGGGCCCAGTACTTC. Its translation: CASSSTRGSGAQYF.

Only a few counts were recorded for this clonotype. The V call is TRBV7-6, the J call TRBJ2-1; 10 bases match TRBD1. This CDR3 region has 18 residues. Germline loops: CDR1 SGHVS, CDR2 FNYEAQ. J was trimmed by 4 bases and V by 5 bases; bases with no gene match: 14. CDR3 in DNA: TGTGCCAGCAGCCCACGCCCGGGACAGGGGATAATATACAATGAGCAGTTCTTC. It specifies CASSPRPGQGIIYNEQFF.

As to this clonotype: Possible read error: a much larger clone is one base away. The chain couples TRBV29-1 to TRBJ2-1; 7 bases fit TRBD2. Germline CDR1 and CDR2: SQVTM and ANQGSEA. The ends lost 5 bases at V and 8 bases at J; junction bases unmatched: 15. The CDR3 is made up of 15 amino acids. CDR3 amino acids: CSVLLLARPSYEQFF. CDR3 bases: TGCAGCGTTCTTTTACTAGCGAGACCCTCCTATGAGCAGTTCTTC.

V is TRBV12-3 or TRBV12-4 and J is TRBJ2-5; TRBD1 is a possible D gene (6 bases). CDR3 size: 14 residues. Trimming shortened V by 3 bases and J by 4 bases, and 12 bases separated the two germline ends. The CDR3 nucleotides are TGTGCCAGCAGTTTGGACAGCTCCGGAGAGACCCAGTACTTC. Amino acids: CASSLDSSGETQYF.